These 23 T cell receptor beta chains were all obtained from the same sample, sequenced in a study of blood T cell repertoires in COVID-19. The data were produced by immunoSEQ multiplex PCR, yet TCRdb's version contains in-frame clones alone and is incomplete. The sample comprises roughly 150,000 clones, over 75% of which are singletons, and 15% rests with the top ten. Sequenced material: peripheral blood. These receptors were collected from a woman in her thirties or forties with acute or convalescent COVID-19.

V and J are TRBV20-1 and TRBJ2-4; 7 nucleotides align to TRBD1. Germline V CDR1 and CDR2: DFQATT, SNEGSKA (reference sequence). The ends lost 3 bases at V and 7 bases at J; junction bases unmatched: 12. The CDR3 runs 15 residues. CDR3: CSASPGQAGMNIQYF. DNA of the CDR3: TGCAGTGCTAGTCCCGGACAGGCGGGCATGAACATTCAGTACTTC.

CDR3: CASSLQAGGPREQYF. CDR3 nucleotide sequence: TGTGCCAGCAGCCTCCAAGCGGGAGGGCCTAGAGAGCAGTACTTC. This chain connects TRBV7-2 to TRBJ2-7; 10 bases agree with TRBD2. The CDR3 spans 15 residues. CDR1 and CDR2 (germline): SGHTA, FQGNSA. J was trimmed by 7 bases and V by 5 bases; bases with no gene match: 11.

The V call is TRBV5-1, the J call TRBJ2-1; D unclear. Trimming took off 1 base at V and 8 bases at J, with 7 bases between the two ends. The CDR3 is made up of 12 amino acids. Germline CDR1 and CDR2: SGHRS and YFSETQ. The DNA for the CDR3 is TGCGCCAGCAGCTTGCTAGGTGATGAGCAGTTCTTC. Translation gives CASSLLGDEQFF. Based on the CDR3 plus reference TRBV5-1 and TRBJ2-1, the full variable domain is KAGVTQTPRYLIKTRGQQVTLSCSPISGHRSVSWYQQTPGQGLQFLFEYFSETQRNKGNFPGRFSGRQFSNSRSEMNVSTLELGDSALYLCASSLLGDEQFFGPGTRLTVL.

The chain carries TRBV21-1 and TRBJ1-3; the D call TRBD1 from the table was never checked on the DNA. TRBV21-1 is noted as a pseudogene. CDR3 length equals 14 residues. In nucleotides, the CDR3 is TGTGCCAGCAGCAATCAACAGGGGGAAAGCACCATATATTTT. It is translated as CASSNQQGESTIYF.

This chain uses TRBV4-2 with TRBJ2-1; D might be TRBD1 (5 bases). The CDR3 runs to 16 residues. Between the trimmed V and J ends, which lost 0 bases and 2 bases, there was a span of 11 bases. Germline CDR1 reads LGHNA; CDR2 reads YNFKEQ. CDR3 nucleotide sequence: TGTGCCAGCAGCCAAGATCCCAGGGTGGCCTACAATGAGCAGTTCTTC. It encodes CASSQDPRVAYNEQFF.

This chain joins TRBV15 and TRBJ2-2; no reliable D call. This CDR3 is 16 amino acids long. Germline V gene sequence: CDR1 LNHNV, CDR2 YYDKDF (reference sequence). V was clipped by 0 bases and J by 5 bases, with 13 bases between them. The CDR3 protein is CATSRDSFQATGELFF. CDR3 sequence (DNA): TGTGCCACCAGCAGAGACTCTTTTCAGGCTACCGGGGAGCTGTTTTTT.

This sequence joins TRBV5-8 and TRBJ2-3; 10 bases map to TRBD2. Trimming took 4 bases from V and 2 from J; bases not matched to a gene: 4. Germline lookup yields CDR1 SGHTS and CDR2 YDEGEE. This CDR3 has 15 amino acids. The CDR3: CASSGGLADTDTQYF. The CDR3 DNA sequence: TGTGCCAGCAGCGGAGGACTAGCGGACACAGATACGCAGTATTTT. The full variable domain, with the rest looked up from reference TRBV5-8 and TRBJ2-3, is EAGVTQSPTHLIKTRGQQATLRCSPISGHTSVYWYQQALGLGLQFLLWYDEGEERNRGNFPPRFSGRQFPNYSSELNVNALELEDSALYLCASSGGLADTDTQYFGPGTRLTVL.

This chain links TRBV27 with TRBJ2-1; D gene ambiguous. This CDR3 has 15 residues. Trimming pared 5 bases from V and 8 bases from J, leaving 19 bases between. Germline V CDR1 and CDR2: MNHEY, SMNVEV (reference sequence). This CDR3 reads CASSPHPSGLDEQFF. CDR3 in DNA: TGTGCCAGCAGTCCCCACCCCTCCGGTCTGGATGAGCAGTTCTTC.

The rearrangement joins TRBV19 to TRBJ1-2; 7 bases match TRBD1. The CDR3 spans 14 residues. V gave up 5 bases and J gave up 3 bases; unmatched junction bases: 6. In germline, CDR1 is LNHDA, CDR2 SQIVND (reference sequence). The CDR3 loop reads CASSPYRGHYGYTF. CDR3 sequence (DNA): TGTGCCAGTAGTCCATACAGGGGTCACTATGGCTACACCTTC.

There are a few counts of this clone. J is TRBJ2-7 and V is TRBV27; 10 nucleotides align to TRBD1. Trimming at V came to 5 bases and at J to 7 bases, leaving 11 bases not matched to a gene. This CDR3 has 15 residues. The germline V gene encodes CDR1 MNHEY and CDR2 SMNVEV (reference sequence). The chain's CDR3 is CASSPGTGVFGEQYF. The CDR3 DNA sequence: TGTGCCAGCAGTCCAGGGACAGGGGTCTTTGGAGAGCAGTACTTC.

The count of this clone is one. The chain carries TRBV7-6 and TRBJ2-3; a possible D gene is TRBD1 (6 bases). Trimming pared 5 bases from V and 4 bases from J, leaving 13 bases between. This CDR3 contains 14 residues. CDR1 SGHVS and CDR2 FNYEAQ come from the germline V gene. DNA of the CDR3: TGTGCCAGCAGCCTACAGGGCGGCCCAGATACGCAGTATTTT. Translating it yields CASSLQGGPDTQYF.

This clone was observed a few times. The chain couples TRBV11-2 to TRBJ2-2, with 8 bases aligning to TRBD2. The ends lost 9 bases at V and 4 bases at J; junction bases unmatched: 10. The CDR3 has 15 amino acids. Germline CDR1 and CDR2: SGHAT and FQNNGV. CDR3 nucleotides: TGTGCCAGTCGTTATAGCGGGATTGTCACCGGGGAGCTGTTTTTT. This encodes CASRYSGIVTGELFF.

V is TRBV3-1 (or the pseudogene TRBV3-2) and J is TRBJ2-7; TRBD2 might be the D (5 bases). In germline, CDR1 is LGHDT, CDR2 YNNKEL (reference sequence). V was shortened by 1 base and J by 2 bases, with 9 bases between the two germline ends. This CDR3 is built from 14 residues. The DNA of the CDR3 is TGTGCCAGCAGCCAAGGTAGCGTAACCTACGAGCAGTACTTC. Amino acids: CASSQGSVTYEQYF.

The V gene is TRBV28, the J gene TRBJ1-5; D gene uncertain. Germline CDR1 is MDHEN and CDR2 is SYDVKM. V was pared by 6 bases and J by 2 bases, with 14 bases between. This CDR3 spans 15 amino acids. The CDR3 bases are TGTGCCAGCAGACCCTACGGGGTTGGCAATCAGCCCCAGCATTTT. Its translation: CASRPYGVGNQPQHF.

This chain uses TRBV11-3 with TRBJ2-3, with 15 bases that match TRBD2. The CDR3 contains 16 residues. V lost 5 bases and J lost 5; bases outside the gene matches: 5. Germline CDR1 and CDR2: SGHNT and YENEEA. The CDR3 DNA sequence: TGTGCCAGCAGCCCAGGACTAGCGGGGGGGCAAGATACGCAGTATTTT. Translated: CASSPGLAGGQDTQYF.

The chain combines TRBV19 with TRBJ2-5; 9 bases line up with TRBD1. Germline values: CDR1 LNHDA, CDR2 SQIVND (reference sequence). V lost 2 bases to trimming and J lost 5 bases; unmatched junction nucleotides: 9. This CDR3 is 16 amino acids long. This CDR3 is CASSIWDRVLGETQYF. The CDR3 region has the DNA TGTGCCAGTAGTATATGGGACAGGGTTCTCGGGGAGACCCAGTACTTC.

Written as DNA, the CDR3 is TGTGCCAGTAGTGCAACTAGCGGGTCGAGCACCGGGGAGCTGTTTTTT. Protein sequence: CASSATSGSSTGELFF. The rearrangement uses TRBV19 and TRBJ2-2; 9 nucleotides align to TRBD2. Germline V gene lookup returns CDR1 LNHDA and CDR2 SQIVND (reference sequence). V lost 5 bases and J lost 4; bases outside the gene matches: 8. CDR3 size: 16 residues.

The chain couples TRBV6-1 to TRBJ1-5; D gene unclear. Germline CDR1 reads MNHNS; CDR2 reads SASEGT. Trimming took off 1 base at V and 7 bases at J, with 5 bases between the two ends. The CDR3 sequence is 12 residues long. The chain's CDR3 is CASSEGEQPQHF. In DNA, the CDR3 is TGTGCCAGCAGTGAAGGGGAGCAGCCCCAGCATTTT.

V and J are TRBV19 and TRBJ2-1; 7 nucleotides align to TRBD1. V lost 7 bases to trimming and J lost 0 bases; unmatched junction nucleotides: 9. The length of the CDR3 is 16 residues. Germline CDR1 reads LNHDA; CDR2 reads SQIVND (reference sequence). The CDR3 sequence: CASTNRQGISYNEQFF. CDR3 nucleotides: TGTGCCAGTACGAACCGACAGGGTATCTCCTACAATGAGCAGTTCTTC.

V and J are TRBV19 and TRBJ2-3; D is unclear. CDR3 size: 12 residues. V dropped 3 bases and J dropped 5 bases, with 6 bases sitting between them. The germline CDR1 and CDR2 sequences are LNHDA and SQIVND (reference sequence). CDR3: CASSIWQDTQYF. The CDR3 DNA reads TGTGCCAGTAGTATTTGGCAAGATACGCAGTATTTT.

This clone has only one observation. J is TRBJ2-1 and V is TRBV10-1; TRBD2 agrees at 15 bases. Germline CDR1 and CDR2: WNHNN and SYGVQD (reference sequence). The CDR3 runs 13 residues. Unmatched junction bases numbered 3, after V lost 3 bases and J lost 15 bases. As DNA, the CDR3 is TGCGCCAGCAGTGACGGACTAGCGGGGGGGCCGTTCTTC. Translation: CASSDGLAGGPFF.

The chain couples TRBV29-1 to TRBJ1-4; no definite D call. The CDR3 loop spans 13 amino acids. Germline CDR1 SQVTM, CDR2 ANQGSEA. V was trimmed by 7 bases and J by 8 bases, leaving 17 bases between them. The CDR3: CSGAGSMGEKLFF. CDR3 DNA: TGCAGCGGAGCGGGGAGTATGGGGGAAAAACTGTTTTTT.

The chain combines TRBV6-5 with TRBJ2-7, with unresolved D. The CDR3 covers 11 residues. Germline V gene lookup returns CDR1 MNHEY and CDR2 SVGAGI. V was clipped by 5 bases and J by 8 bases, with 10 bases between them. The CDR3 nucleotides are TGTGCCAGCAGTACCGTGGGCAAGCAGTACTTC. Protein sequence: CASSTVGKQYF.